A selection of T cell receptor beta chains follows, all from one sample in a study of monozygotic twins with inflammatory bowel disease. TCRdb reprocessed the 5' RACE reads and keeps a single row for each CDR3 protein, giving no DNA. The listing contains about 160,000 distinct CDR3 sequences. Material: blood. These receptor sequences come from a human donor with ulcerative colitis or Crohn's disease, or a healthy co-twin of an affected twin (not recorded which). CDR3s include the opening cysteine and the closing phenylalanine or tryptophan.

j_call | v_call | cdr3_aa
TRBJ1-1 | TRBV12-5 | CASGLEDTEAFF
TRBJ1-1 | TRBV5-1 | CASSWATGDTEAFF
TRBJ2-4 | TRBV2 | CASSGARTEKNIQYF
TRBJ2-7 | TRBV10-3 | CAIMVAYEQYF
TRBJ1-4 | TRBV7-2 | CASSLPLGANEKLFF
TRBJ1-1 | TRBV20-1 | CSASGLMNTEAFF
TRBJ2-5 | TRBV5-1 | CASSLTGTSETQYF
TRBJ1-1 | TRBV7-6 | CASSLQGQNTEAFF
TRBJ2-7 | TRBV7-9 | CASSLGGHYEQYF
TRBJ1-4 | TRBV28 | CASSPEEGQGATNEKLFF
TRBJ1-2 | TRBV4-2 | CASSRQPGADYGYTF
TRBJ2-7 | TRBV29-1 | CSVEDVGDEQYF
TRBJ2-7 | TRBV29-1 | CSVEDSSEQYF
TRBJ1-4 | TRBV20-1 | CSARGWLGEKLFF
TRBJ1-6 | TRBV28 | CASSTGRYYNSPLHF
TRBJ2-5 | TRBV7-3 | CASSLRAKTSGSRETQYF
TRBJ2-5 | TRBV10-3 | CATGEGGETQYF
TRBJ2-5 | TRBV25-1 | CASSDSRHPAQETQYF
TRBJ1-3 | TRBV7-3 | CASSSGPSGNTIYF
TRBJ1-1 | TRBV30 | CAWTTTANTEAFF
TRBJ2-3 | TRBV7-8 | CASSRGQGGRTDTQYF
TRBJ2-2 | TRBV18 | CASSPGLAGAGELFF
TRBJ2-1 | TRBV18 | CASSPGSSSYNEQFF
TRBJ2-7 | TRBV18 | CASSPLDVYEQYF
TRBJ2-7 | TRBV9 | CASSVGPSGGYEQYF
TRBJ2-1 | TRBV9 | CASSVITSGMNEQFF
TRBJ1-4 | TRBV12-3/TRBV12-4 | CASSAWDRVKDNEKLFF
TRBJ2-1 | TRBV27 | CASSFAASSYNEQFF
TRBJ2-1 | TRBV12-3/TRBV12-4 | CASSLGGGIMYEQFF
TRBJ2-7 | TRBV10-3 | CAISESLRIQEQYF
TRBJ2-5 | TRBV25-1 | CASSDYREGETQYF
TRBJ1-4 | TRBV27 | CASSPGRRIATNEKLFF
TRBJ2-2 | TRBV19 | CASSIGGTNTGELFF
TRBJ1-2 | TRBV3-1 | CASSHSTGDGYTF
TRBJ1-2 | TRBV7-2 | CASSITDRNYGYTF
TRBJ2-1 | TRBV6-2/TRBV6-3 | CASSSPDRGYNEQFF
TRBJ2-7 | TRBV6-5 | CASTDSPRGGTFVYEQYF
TRBJ2-7 | TRBV20-1 | CSARDSLGTSGSYSYEQYF
TRBJ2-7 | TRBV20-1 | CSAEREWTYEQYF
TRBJ1-5 | TRBV4-1 | CASSQEKGYSNQPQHF
TRBJ2-7 | TRBV5-6 | CASSFGFTKGEQYF
TRBJ1-4 | TRBV7-9 | CASSLEASTNEKLFF
TRBJ1-1 | TRBV7-2 | CASSLIIGTEAFF
TRBJ2-7 | TRBV6-5 | CASSYSRDRVHEQYF
TRBJ2-2 | TRBV7-3 | CASSPGQGVAGELFF
TRBJ2-2 | TRBV14 | CASSWDSTGELFF
TRBJ1-4 | TRBV6-2/TRBV6-3 | CASSSHGRDEKLFF
TRBJ2-1 | TRBV5-1 | CASSLTGTSSNEQFF
TRBJ2-5 | TRBV5-1 | CASSLAGSQETQYF
TRBJ2-4 | TRBV7-2 | CASSQGRQLAKNIQYF
TRBJ1-1 | TRBV18 | CASSPPSGSGTEAFF
TRBJ2-5 | TRBV15 | CATSRGEASGYQETQYF
TRBJ2-1 | TRBV5-5 | CASSPIDPSSYNEQFF
TRBJ2-7 | TRBV5-1 | CASSLGQVPSEQYF